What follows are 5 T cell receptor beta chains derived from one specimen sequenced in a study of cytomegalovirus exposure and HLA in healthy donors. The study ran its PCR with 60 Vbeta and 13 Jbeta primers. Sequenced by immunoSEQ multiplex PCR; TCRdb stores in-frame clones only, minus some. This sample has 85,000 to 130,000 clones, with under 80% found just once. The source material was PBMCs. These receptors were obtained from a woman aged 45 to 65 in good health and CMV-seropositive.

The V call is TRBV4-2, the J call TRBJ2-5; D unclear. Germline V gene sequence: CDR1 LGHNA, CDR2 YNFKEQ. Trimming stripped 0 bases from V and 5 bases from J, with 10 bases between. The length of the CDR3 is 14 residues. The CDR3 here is CASSQETSAETQYF. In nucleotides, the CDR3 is TGTGCCAGCAGCCAAGAGACCAGCGCGGAGACCCAGTACTTC.

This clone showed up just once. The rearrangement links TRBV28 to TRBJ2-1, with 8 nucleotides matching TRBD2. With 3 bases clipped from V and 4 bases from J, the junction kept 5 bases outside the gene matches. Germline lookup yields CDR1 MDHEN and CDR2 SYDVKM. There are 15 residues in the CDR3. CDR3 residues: CASSFSGGGYNEQFF. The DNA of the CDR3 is TGTGCCAGCAGTTTTTCTGGCGGGGGGTACAATGAGCAGTTCTTC.

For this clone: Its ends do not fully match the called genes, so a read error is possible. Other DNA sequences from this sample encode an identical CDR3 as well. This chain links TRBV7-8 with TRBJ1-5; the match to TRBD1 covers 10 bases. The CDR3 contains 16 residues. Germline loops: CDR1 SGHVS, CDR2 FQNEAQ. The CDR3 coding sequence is TGTGCTAGCAGCTTTGGCCCAGGGACAGGGGTCGGGCCCCAGCATTTT. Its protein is CASSFGPGTGVGPQHF.

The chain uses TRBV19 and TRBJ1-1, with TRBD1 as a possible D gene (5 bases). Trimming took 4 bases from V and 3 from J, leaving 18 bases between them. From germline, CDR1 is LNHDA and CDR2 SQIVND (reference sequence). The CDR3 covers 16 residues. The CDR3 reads CASSTPSGGADTEAFF. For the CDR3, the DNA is TGTGCCAGTAGTACCCCTTCGGGAGGGGCCGACACTGAAGCTTTCTTT.

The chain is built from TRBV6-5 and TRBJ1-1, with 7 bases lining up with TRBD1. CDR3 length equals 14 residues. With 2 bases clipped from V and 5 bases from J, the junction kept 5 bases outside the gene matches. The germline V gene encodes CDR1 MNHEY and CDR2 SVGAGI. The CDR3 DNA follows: TGTGCCAGCAGTTACCAGGGGGAAGGAACTGAAGCTTTCTTT. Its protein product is CASSYQGEGTEAFF.